The T cell receptor (beta chain) described here comes from a study of blood T cell repertoires in COVID-19. On the study more broadly: The analysed material was cDNA or gDNA that came from T cells, B-cell-depleted T cells, or PBMCs.

Sequencing was performed with immunoSEQ multiplex PCR; in TCRdb, only in-frame clones are kept and a portion is missing. The table has under 200,000 clones, around 74% seen once; the top ten hold 7% to 10%. V gave up 0 bases and J gave up 5 bases, with 15 bases separating them. Germline values: CDR1 SGHDT, CDR2 YYEEEE. This CDR3 spans 16 amino acids. The source material was peripheral blood. This rearrangement joins TRBV5-6 to TRBJ1-5, with D perhaps TRBD1 (5 bases). The receptor's source is an older woman with COVID-19, enrolled during active disease. CDR3 loop: CASSLGQTYPDQPQHF. The CDR3 coding sequence is TGTGCCAGCAGCTTGGGACAGACCTACCCTGATCAGCCCCAGCATTTT.